The clone carrying this TCR beta chain has at least ten counts. Its antigen is as yet unknown. This entry belongs to a study of identical twins. Points from the study as a whole: Invariant T cells like MAIT and iNKT could partly confound the zero-insertion analyses. Models, which agreed with sharing between unrelated individuals, nonetheless underestimated the out-of-frame TCR alpha sharing seen in monozygotic twins.

It was template switching that added a universal primer site, and there were unique molecular identifiers on the cDNA. TCRdb re-called the 5' RACE reads through MiXCR, storing one row per CDR3 protein. Seen here are about 570,000 distinct CDR3 sequences, 9% to 10% observed once, and the top ten hold roughly 3.2%. The CDR3 is 14 amino acids. V dropped 6 bases and J dropped 6; count of bases not matched to a gene: 6. Germline V gene sequence: CDR1 MGHRA, CDR2 YSYEKL. The data were also submitted as part of a second study, on yellow fever vaccine responses in identical twins.

The chain employs TRBV4-1 and TRBJ1-4; 8 bases are a match to TRBD1. The TCR originated in a woman aged 18-29 years in good health. Specimen: PBMCs. The CDR3 protein is CASRTGTGDEKLFF. CDR3 sequence (DNA): TGCGCCAGCAGAACCGGGACAGGTGATGAAAAACTGTTTTTT.